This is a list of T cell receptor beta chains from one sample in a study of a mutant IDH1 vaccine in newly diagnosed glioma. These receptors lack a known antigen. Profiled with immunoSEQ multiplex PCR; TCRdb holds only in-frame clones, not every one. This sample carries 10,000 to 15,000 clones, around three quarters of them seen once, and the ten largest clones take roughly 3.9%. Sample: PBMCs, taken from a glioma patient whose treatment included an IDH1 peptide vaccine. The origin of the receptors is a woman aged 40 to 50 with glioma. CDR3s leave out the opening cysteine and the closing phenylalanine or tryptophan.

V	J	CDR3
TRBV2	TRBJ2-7	AGSGGNDYEQY
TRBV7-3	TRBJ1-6	ASSPIHRAGAPLH
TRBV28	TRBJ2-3	ASRERGASDTQY
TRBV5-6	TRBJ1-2	ASSRTGKGYT
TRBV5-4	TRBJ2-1	ASSLALAGGAKDEQF
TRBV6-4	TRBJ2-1	ASSLADSSYNEQF
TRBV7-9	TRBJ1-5	ASSLGYVGDQPQH
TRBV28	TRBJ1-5	ASSFDRFQPQH
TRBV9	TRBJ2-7	ASSSSSYEQY
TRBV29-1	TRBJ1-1	SVNGIWNTEAF
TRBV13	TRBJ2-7	ASSFGGTYEQY
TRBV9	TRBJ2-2	ASSVAINTGELF
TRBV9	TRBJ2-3	ASGQQNPDTQY
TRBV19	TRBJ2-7	ASSTAGRPRDEQY
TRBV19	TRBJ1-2	ASSPQGFYGYT
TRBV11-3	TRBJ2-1	ASSLGQRDRSYNEQF
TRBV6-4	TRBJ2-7	ASSPTSIHEQY
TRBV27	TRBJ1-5	ASSLDTFSNQPQH
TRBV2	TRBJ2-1	ASSAWTGEGNEQF
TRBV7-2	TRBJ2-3	ASSSRQGDTQY
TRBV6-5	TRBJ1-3	ASSQRRGNTIY
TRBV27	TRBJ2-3	ASHPGSRDTQY
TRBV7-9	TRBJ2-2	ASSPPSRELF
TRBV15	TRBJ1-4	ATSREQGPATNEKLF
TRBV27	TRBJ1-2	ASSLTGSYGYT
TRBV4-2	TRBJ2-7	ASSQDGARAQY
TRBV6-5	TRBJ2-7	ASSRGVAGDEQY
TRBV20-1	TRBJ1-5	SARVGQPQH
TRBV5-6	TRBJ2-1	ASRTISGGTYNEQF
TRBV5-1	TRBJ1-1	ASHSGGNTEAF
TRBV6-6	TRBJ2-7	ASRDSLSYEQY
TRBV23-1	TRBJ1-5	ASSQHPSFLCLTSRGPQPQH